This TCR beta chain is drawn from a study of shared clonotypes between healthy human individuals (dated by TCRdb to 2018 to 2021). For context, the study as a whole: Two women and a few men aged 18 to 49 years were included in the cohort. For each donor, three plates each were used for CD4 naive and CD4 memory, two plates were used for CD8 naive, and one plate was used for CD8 memory. Per donor, leukapheresis produced somewhere between about 0.94 and 9.5 billion PBMCs. Different laboratories and diverse techniques were used to prepare libraries and sequence TCR repertoires, to increase sequencing depth and limit assay-specific biases. To estimate repertoire size and how much clonotype sharing occurs between individuals, the study deeply sequenced the blood TCR repertoires of several healthy adults. The paper as a whole reports these results and caveats: Sampling was restricted to blood, and TCR repertoires in tissues likely differ from the TCR repertoires found in blood. Larger estimated clonotype richness was generally found for naive subsets than for memory subsets. Across several donors, about 5.2% of naive CD4, over 3% of naive CD8, approximately 2.5% of memory CD4, and approximately 0.42% of memory CD8 clonotypes were shared. Even with the large sequencing depth, rarefaction of the sorted-subset datasets indicated that sequencing was incomplete. Pairwise subsampling indicated that sequencing depth was expected to affect the degree of clonotype sharing among donors. Higher generation probabilities were observed for clonotypes shared by all four sorted-subset donors than for non-shared clonotypes. The genetic and exposure-history diversity represented was limited by the small number of donors.

CDR1 and CDR2, looked up from the germline V gene, are MDHEN and SYDVKM. From the cysteine through the phenylalanine, the CDR3 covers 15 amino acids. Only CDR3 DNA is held: 45 bases, read in frame from base 1. V is pruned by 8 bases and J by 2 bases, leaving 10 bases of the junction without a gene match. The donors were healthy, HIV-negative adults who had no recently reported acute infections or vaccinations. All donors were Caucasian adults living in Nashville, Tennessee, USA. CD4+ T cells were enriched by magnetic negative selection, after which naive cells were positively selected on CD45RA and the negative fraction was taken as the memory subset. Blood was obtained by leukapheresis, after which PBMCs were separated by Ficoll-Histopaque density gradient centrifugation and cryopreserved in liquid nitrogen vapor phase. Analytical flow cytometry was used to check the purity and quantity of every magnetically sorted T cell population. From each sorted fraction, genomic DNA was isolated and quantified by UV absorbance on a Nanodrop 2000c.

Concerning this clone: Its binding antigen is unknown. No clone much larger than this one lies a single base away; base qualities are absent.

Using the deep immunoSEQ assay, TCR CDR3 regions were amplified from genomic DNA by multiplex PCR. For each cell subset, the extracted genomic DNA was distributed evenly across all wells of several immunoSEQ 96-well plates, and each plate served as one replicate. For sorted subsets, approximately 210 ng genomic DNA, equal to about 30,000 T cell genomes, was loaded into each replicate PCR. Purified libraries were measured with a Qubit 3.0 fluorometer, size-checked on a Bioanalyzer 2100, and measured again with the KAPA Library Quantification kit. Every immunoSEQ 96-well plate was sequenced on a dedicated single-read 150-cycle Illumina NextSeq 550 flow cell. The study's processing was this. Because only junctional sequences without quality scores were contained in the immunoSEQ output, filtering matching that applied to full-length reads could not be performed. Sequences were annotated with PyIR, a Python wrapper for IgBLAST v1.9, using IMGT germline references to assign V/J genes and CDR3. Reads were removed for weak V/J assignments (E-value above 1e-6), missing CDR3, stop codons, out-of-frame junctions, or ambiguous translated residues. V3J clonotypes were defined as sequences sharing an identical inferred V gene, J gene, and CDR3 amino acid sequence. Percentage overlap between repertoires was calculated by dividing the number of shared unique clonotypes by the size of the smaller repertoire. RTK rarefaction, the Chao1 estimator, and Recon v2.1 estimates of unobserved clonotypes were used to assess repertoire richness. OLGA was used to compute generation probabilities for all TCRbeta clonotypes that the gDNA method yielded from a handful of donors. Not all clones reach the TCRdb copy of this immuneACCESS table, which keeps in-frame sequences only. Checked studies attribute under half of the gap to unresolved V genes and leave the rest unexplained. The V and J calls and clone size come from that table; D and trimming were worked out from the DNA. A total of hundreds of thousands of clones appear in this sample, around 73% of them only once. Under 2% of the sample lies in the top ten.

The sequencing input was memory CD4+ T cells sorted from blood. Sample cell subset or site, as interpreted from the label and publication: CD45RA-negative fraction. The rearranged segments are TRBV28 and TRBJ2-7; 9 bases in the junction line up with TRBD2. The receptor was isolated from a young woman in good health. The CDR3 region: CASGGRLAGTYEQYF. The DNA sequence follows: TGTGCCAGCGGTGGTAGGCTAGCGGGAACCTACGAGCAGTACTTC.